The 5 T cell receptor beta chains below were found in one sample sequenced in a study of monozygotic twins with inflammatory bowel disease. TCRdb reprocessed the 5' RACE reads, with one entry per CDR3 protein and no DNA. The sample data list about 150,000 distinct CDR3 sequences. The specimen sequenced was blood. These receptors were collected from a human donor with ulcerative colitis or Crohn's disease, or a healthy co-twin of an affected twin (not recorded which).

The rearrangement uses TRBV12-3 or TRBV12-4 and TRBJ2-7; TCRdb reports TRBD1, a call that lacks DNA to check it against. CDR3 size: 16 residues. The CDR3 protein is CASRGPLRTSAYEQYF.

The CDR3 is CASSVDTFSPLHF. V is TRBV9 and J is TRBJ1-6. CDR3 length: 13 residues. Germline loops: CDR1 SGDLS, CDR2 YYNGEE.

The chain recombines TRBV9 with TRBJ1-2. Germline V gives CDR1 SGDLS, CDR2 YYNGEE. The CDR3 length is 13 residues. The CDR3 spells CASSAQGLYGYTF.

This chain connects TRBV5-8 to TRBJ2-7. The CDR3 spans 13 residues. The germline gives CDR1 SGHTS, CDR2 YDEGEE. The CDR3 sequence is CASSFSYFSEQYF. Combining the CDR3 with reference TRBV5-8 and TRBJ2-7 gives the whole variable domain EAGVTQSPTHLIKTRGQQATLRCSPISGHTSVYWYQQALGLGLQFLLWYDEGEERNRGNFPPRFSGRQFPNYSSELNVNALELEDSALYLCASSFSYFSEQYFGPGTRLTVT.

The chain combines TRBV19 with TRBJ1-5; TCRdb's D gene call, TRBD1, goes unchecked for lack of DNA. Germline V gene lookup returns CDR1 LNHDA and CDR2 SQIVND (reference sequence). CDR3 length: 15 amino acids. The CDR3 is CASSIMRGSDQPQHF.